A single T cell receptor (beta chain) is shown here with its context. The data were taken from a study of blood T cell repertoires in COVID-19. Study at large: T cells, B-cell-depleted T cells, or PBMCs provided the cDNA or gDNA that served as material.

The CDR3 consists of 16 residues. V was clipped by 3 bases and J by 4 bases, with 19 bases between them. Germline V gene lookup returns CDR1 LGHDT and CDR2 YNNKEL (reference sequence). In the authors' workflow: Amplified reference gene primers provided the basis for estimating nucleated cell counts. Data came from immunoSEQ multiplex PCR; TCRdb stores just in-frame clones and leaves some out. V, J and clone size are those of that table, while D and trimming were read from the DNA. Seen here are about 65,000 clones, 65% to 85% observed once, and the top ten hold 35% to 45%. The TCR sequence derives from a human donor in a cohort sampled during active COVID-19. The chain employs TRBV3-1 (or the pseudogene TRBV3-2) and TRBJ2-7; possible D gene TRBD1, 6 bases. The source material was peripheral blood. CDR3 protein: CASSHGYRDIRYEQYF. DNA of the CDR3: TGTGCCAGCAGCCATGGATACCGGGACATAAGGTACGAGCAGTACTTC.